Presented here are 20 T cell receptor beta chains from one specimen sequenced in a study of technical replicates of blood from several donors. Produced via immunoSEQ multiplex PCR; TCRdb's table is partial and in-frame only. The repertoire holds 95,000 to 100,000 clones, with just over 95% as singletons. The sequencing input was T cells isolated from PBMCs. The receptors were gathered from a human donor in good health.

This chain links TRBV28 with TRBJ2-5; perhaps TRBD1 as D (5 bases). This CDR3 spans 15 amino acids. The ends were cut back, 3 bases at V and 5 bases at J, with 16 bases in the middle. Germline V gives CDR1 MDHEN, CDR2 SYDVKM. CDR3: CASSFRGVRLETQYF. DNA of the CDR3: TGTGCCAGCAGTTTTAGGGGCGTTAGGTTGGAGACCCAGTACTTC.

The chain links TRBV10-3 to TRBJ2-1; 16 bases map to TRBD2. The germline CDR1 and CDR2 sequences are ENHRY and SYGVKD. The CDR3 spans 20 residues. V dropped 5 bases and J dropped 1; count of bases not matched to a gene: 11. CDR3 residues: CAISTTGTSGGAESYNEQFF. CDR3 in DNA: TGTGCCATCAGTACCACCGGGACTAGCGGGGGGGCCGAGTCCTACAATGAGCAGTTCTTC.

This chain links TRBV2 with TRBJ2-7; 11 bases align to TRBD1. Trimming at V came to 5 bases and at J to 5 bases, leaving 2 bases not matched to a gene. CDR3 length equals 13 residues. Germline V CDR1 and CDR2: SNHLY, FYNNEI. The CDR3 loop is CASSKGQGDEQYF. CDR3 bases: TGTGCCAGCAGTAAGGGACAGGGGGACGAGCAGTACTTC.

The gene calls are TRBV5-1 and TRBJ1-2, with TRBD1 identical over 7 bases. Germline CDR1 is SGHRS and CDR2 is YFSETQ. Trimming took 5 bases from V and 11 from J; bases not matched to a gene: 9. The CDR3 has 12 amino acids. The CDR3 bases are TGCGCCAGCAGGACGGAGGGGGCCCCGTACACCTTC. It specifies CASRTEGAPYTF.

The chain links TRBV10-1 to TRBJ2-3; D might be TRBD1 (6 bases). From germline, CDR1 is WNHNN and CDR2 SYGVQD (reference sequence). This CDR3 spans 14 amino acids. The germline V and J ends were trimmed by 5 bases and 3 bases, with 12 bases remaining between them. This chain's CDR3 is CASSSLDRTDTQYF. In DNA, the CDR3 is TGCGCCAGCAGTTCTCTCGACAGGACAGATACGCAGTATTTT.

The CDR3 coding sequence is TGTGCCAGCAGCTTGGGGTTTGGGCTAGCGGGAGCCAATGAGCAGTTCTTC. Its protein product is CASSLGFGLAGANEQFF. The chain combines TRBV5-4 with TRBJ2-1; 10 nucleotides align to TRBD2. Germline assignment: CDR1 SGHNT and CDR2 YYREEE (reference sequence). The CDR3 sequence is 17 residues long. Unmatched junction bases numbered 9, after V lost 0 bases and J lost 6 bases.

The chain has TRBV6-1 and TRBJ1-5; a weak D match, TRBD1 (6 bases). With 4 bases removed from V and 7 bases from J, the gap between germline ends came to 14 bases. This CDR3 contains 14 residues. Germline-derived CDR1 and CDR2 are MNHNS and SASEGT. CDR3 DNA: TGTGCCAGCAGTGCAGTTGGGGGCTGGCAGCCCCAGCATTTT. Translation: CASSAVGGWQPQHF.

The chain uses TRBV28 and TRBJ1-5; perhaps TRBD1 as D (5 bases). Germline assignment: CDR1 MDHEN and CDR2 SYDVKM. With 8 bases removed from V and 1 base from J, the gap between germline ends came to 15 bases. There are 15 residues in the CDR3. CDR3 in DNA: TGTGCCAGCGGAACAGGTGGAACGAGCAATCAGCCCCAGCATTTT. Translating it yields CASGTGGTSNQPQHF.

The J gene is TRBJ2-5, the V gene TRBV30; TRBD2 aligns across 10 bases. The CDR3 length is 14 residues. CDR1 is GTSNPN and CDR2 is SVGIG in the germline V gene (reference sequence). Trimming removed 4 bases from V and 5 bases from J; junction bases left unmatched: 7. CDR3 nucleotide sequence: TGTGCCTGGACTAGCGGGGGTGTAAGGGAGACCCAGTACTTC. Translation gives CAWTSGGVRETQYF.

Here the CDR3 reads CASRSWGEWGSYEQYF. In nucleotides, the CDR3 is TGTGCCAGCAGATCGTGGGGGGAGTGGGGCTCCTACGAGCAGTACTTC. This chain joins TRBV7-6 and TRBJ2-7; possibly TRBD2 for D (6 bases). Germline lookup yields CDR1 SGHVS and CDR2 FNYEAQ. V was cut by 6 bases and J by 0 bases, with 18 bases left in between. CDR3 length: 16 residues.

This chain uses TRBV11-2 with TRBJ2-2; D is undetermined. This CDR3 is built from 15 residues. Germline V CDR1 and CDR2: SGHAT, FQNNGV. V was trimmed by 3 bases and J by 0 bases, leaving 8 bases between them. The CDR3 region is CASSLGSTNTGELFF. CDR3 DNA: TGTGCCAGCAGCTTGGGCTCAACGAACACCGGGGAGCTGTTTTTT.

The chain carries TRBV19 and TRBJ2-1; 10 bases align to TRBD2. J lost 9 bases, V lost 6 bases, and 14 bases had no gene match. The CDR3 covers 16 residues. Germline CDR1 reads LNHDA; CDR2 reads SQIVND (reference sequence). The CDR3 is CASRSFSSGRGFEQFF. DNA of the CDR3: TGTGCCAGTAGATCTTTTTCTAGCGGGAGAGGTTTTGAGCAGTTCTTC.

V gene TRBV9 combines with J gene TRBJ2-7; D unclear. This CDR3 region has 14 residues. The V end was cut by 0 bases, the J end by 2 bases, with 9 bases between. The germline CDR1 and CDR2 sequences are SGDLS and YYNGEE. The CDR3: CASSVGARPYEQYF. The CDR3 DNA reads as TGTGCCAGCAGCGTAGGGGCCAGGCCCTACGAGCAGTACTTC.

The V call is TRBV4-1, the J call TRBJ1-6, with 9 nucleotides matching TRBD1. CDR3 length: 18 residues. Trimming took 5 bases from V and 2 from J; bases not matched to a gene: 10. Germline assignment: CDR1 MGHRA and CDR2 YSYEKL. The CDR3 is CASSWTRGQGTYNSPLHF. In nucleotides, the CDR3 is TGCGCCAGCAGCTGGACAAGGGGACAGGGAACCTATAATTCACCCCTCCACTTT.

The chain combines TRBV6-6 with TRBJ1-5, with TRBD1 identical over 7 bases. There are 16 residues in the CDR3. Germline assignment: CDR1 MNHNY and CDR2 SVGAGI (reference sequence). V lost 3 bases and J lost 1; bases outside the gene matches: 6. CDR3 nucleotide sequence: TGTGCCAGCAGTTATTCGCCAGGGGGAAGCAATCAGCCCCAGCATTTT. This sequence encodes CASSYSPGGSNQPQHF.

V usage is TRBV28 and J usage is TRBJ1-1, with a possible D match to TRBD1 (6 bases). This CDR3 comprises 17 residues. The V gene lost 7 bases and the J gene lost 2 bases, with 23 bases spanning the gap. Germline-derived CDR1 and CDR2 are MDHEN and SYDVKM. This CDR3 is CASKERLSRGANTEAFF. The CDR3 coding sequence is TGTGCCAGCAAAGAACGGCTGAGCAGGGGCGCAAACACTGAAGCTTTCTTT.

The chain couples TRBV7-8 to TRBJ2-1; D is unresolved. Deletions cut 3 bases from V and 6 bases from J, with 9 bases between. The CDR3 spans 13 residues. From germline, CDR1 is SGHVS and CDR2 FQNEAQ. Written as DNA, the CDR3 is TGTGCCAGCAGCTTTATTTTAGCCAATGAGCAGTTCTTC. It yields the protein CASSFILANEQFF.

The genes are TRBV7-9 and TRBJ1-1; D possibly corresponds to TRBD1 (5 bases). This CDR3 spans 13 amino acids. The V end was cut by 5 bases, the J end by 4 bases, with 11 bases between. Germline lookup yields CDR1 SEHNR and CDR2 FQNEAQ (reference sequence). CDR3 DNA sequence: TGTGCCAGCAGCCGGACATTGAGCACTGAAGCTTTCTTT. Residues: CASSRTLSTEAFF.

This chain links TRBV13 with TRBJ2-7; D not resolved. Trimming stripped 5 bases from V and 3 bases from J, with 17 bases between. The CDR3 has 15 amino acids. CDR1 is PRHDT and CDR2 is FYEKMQ in the germline V gene (reference sequence). This CDR3 reads CASSPGRAKFYEQYF. In DNA form, the CDR3 reads TGTGCCAGCAGCCCTGGTAGAGCGAAGTTCTACGAGCAGTACTTC.

The chain combines TRBV7-9 with TRBJ1-2, with 10 bases matching TRBD1. The CDR3 contains 15 residues. Germline values: CDR1 SEHNR, CDR2 FQNEAQ (reference sequence). V dropped 6 bases and J dropped 6; count of bases not matched to a gene: 10. CDR3 amino acids: CASRGTGTGVDGYTF. The DNA of the CDR3 is TGTGCCAGCAGGGGGACCGGGACAGGGGTCGATGGCTACACCTTC.